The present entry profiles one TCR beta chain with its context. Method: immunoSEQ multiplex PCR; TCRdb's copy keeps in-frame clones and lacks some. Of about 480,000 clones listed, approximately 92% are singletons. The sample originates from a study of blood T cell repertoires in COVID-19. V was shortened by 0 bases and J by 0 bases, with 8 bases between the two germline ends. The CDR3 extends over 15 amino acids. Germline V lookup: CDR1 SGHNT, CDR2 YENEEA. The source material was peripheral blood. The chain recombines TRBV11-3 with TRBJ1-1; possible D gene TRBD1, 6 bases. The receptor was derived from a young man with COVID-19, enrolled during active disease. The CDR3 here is CASSLDTGMNTEAFF. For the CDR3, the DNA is TGTGCCAGCAGCTTAGATACAGGGATGAACACTGAAGCTTTCTTT.